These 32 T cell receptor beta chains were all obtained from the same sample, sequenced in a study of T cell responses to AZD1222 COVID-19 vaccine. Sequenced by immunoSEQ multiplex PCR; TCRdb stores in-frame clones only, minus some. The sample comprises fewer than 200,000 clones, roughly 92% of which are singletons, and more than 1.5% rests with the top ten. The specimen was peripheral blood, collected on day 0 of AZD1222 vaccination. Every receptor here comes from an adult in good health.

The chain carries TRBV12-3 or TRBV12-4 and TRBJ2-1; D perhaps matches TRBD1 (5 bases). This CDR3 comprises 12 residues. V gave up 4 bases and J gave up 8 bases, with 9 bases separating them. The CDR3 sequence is CASSSQGYEQFF. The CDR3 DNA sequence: TGTGCCAGCAGTTCCCAGGGTTATGAGCAGTTCTTC.

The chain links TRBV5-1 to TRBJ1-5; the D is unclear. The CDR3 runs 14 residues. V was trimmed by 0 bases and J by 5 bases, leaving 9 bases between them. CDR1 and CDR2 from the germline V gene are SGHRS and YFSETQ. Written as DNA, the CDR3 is TGCGCCAGCAGCTTGGAGGGCACGGATCAGCCCCAGCATTTT. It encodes CASSLEGTDQPQHF.

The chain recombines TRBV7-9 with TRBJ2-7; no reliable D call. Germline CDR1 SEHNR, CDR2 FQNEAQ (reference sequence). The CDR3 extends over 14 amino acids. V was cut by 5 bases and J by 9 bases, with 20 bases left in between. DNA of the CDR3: TGTGCCAGCAGCCGGCTAGGAGTCCTCCACATGCAGTACTTC. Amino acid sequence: CASSRLGVLHMQYF.

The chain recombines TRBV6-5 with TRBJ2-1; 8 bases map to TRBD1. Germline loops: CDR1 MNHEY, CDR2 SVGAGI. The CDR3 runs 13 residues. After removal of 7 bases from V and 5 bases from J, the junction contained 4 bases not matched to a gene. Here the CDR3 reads CASIRQGNNEQFF. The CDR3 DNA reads TGTGCCAGCATTAGACAGGGGAACAATGAGCAGTTCTTC.

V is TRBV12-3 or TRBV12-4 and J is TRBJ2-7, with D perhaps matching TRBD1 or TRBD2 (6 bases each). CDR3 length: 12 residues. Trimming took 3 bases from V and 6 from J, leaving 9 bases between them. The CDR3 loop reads CASSLGGGEQYF. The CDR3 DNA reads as TGTGCCAGCAGTTTGGGGGGCGGCGAGCAGTACTTC.

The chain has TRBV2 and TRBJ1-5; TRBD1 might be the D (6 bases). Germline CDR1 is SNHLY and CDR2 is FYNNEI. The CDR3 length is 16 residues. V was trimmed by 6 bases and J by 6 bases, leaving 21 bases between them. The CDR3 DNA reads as TGTGCCAGCAGCCCCGAGTTCGGGGGCTCAGGTCAGCCCCAGCATTTT. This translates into CASSPEFGGSGQPQHF.

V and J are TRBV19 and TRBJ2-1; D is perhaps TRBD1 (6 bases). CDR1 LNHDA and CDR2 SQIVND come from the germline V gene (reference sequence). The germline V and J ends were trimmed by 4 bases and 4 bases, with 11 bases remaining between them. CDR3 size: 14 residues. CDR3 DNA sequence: TGTGCCAGTAGTACCGGACAGCTATACAATGAGCAGTTCTTC. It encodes CASSTGQLYNEQFF.

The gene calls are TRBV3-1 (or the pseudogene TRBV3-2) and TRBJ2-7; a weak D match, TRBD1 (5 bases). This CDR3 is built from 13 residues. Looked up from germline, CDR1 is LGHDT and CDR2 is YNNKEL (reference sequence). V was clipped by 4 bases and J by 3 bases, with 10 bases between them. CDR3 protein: CASSLRQNYEQYF. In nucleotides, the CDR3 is TGTGCCAGCAGCCTCCGACAGAACTACGAGCAGTACTTC.

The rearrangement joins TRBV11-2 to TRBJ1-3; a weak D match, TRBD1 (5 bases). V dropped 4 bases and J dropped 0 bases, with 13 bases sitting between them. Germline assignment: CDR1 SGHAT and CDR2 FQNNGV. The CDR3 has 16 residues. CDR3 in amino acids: CASSYRTGLSGNTIYF. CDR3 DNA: TGTGCCAGCAGCTATCGAACAGGACTCTCTGGAAACACCATATATTTT.

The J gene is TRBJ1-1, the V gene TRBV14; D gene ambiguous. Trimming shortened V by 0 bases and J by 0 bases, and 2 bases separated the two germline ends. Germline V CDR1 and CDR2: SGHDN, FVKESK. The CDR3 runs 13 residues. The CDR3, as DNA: TGTGCCAGCAGCCAAGACATGAACACTGAAGCTTTCTTT. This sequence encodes CASSQDMNTEAFF.

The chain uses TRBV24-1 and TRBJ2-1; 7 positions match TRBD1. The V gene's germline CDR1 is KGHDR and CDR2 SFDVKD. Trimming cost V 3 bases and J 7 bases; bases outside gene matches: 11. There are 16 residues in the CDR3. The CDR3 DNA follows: TGTGCCACCAGTGATCCTTCGACAGGGAAACAAAATGAGCAGTTCTTC. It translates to CATSDPSTGKQNEQFF.

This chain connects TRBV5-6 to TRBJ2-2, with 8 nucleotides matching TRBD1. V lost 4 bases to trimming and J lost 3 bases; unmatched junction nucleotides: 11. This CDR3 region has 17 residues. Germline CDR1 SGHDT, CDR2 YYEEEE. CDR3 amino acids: CASSRPSDRVHTGELFF. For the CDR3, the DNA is TGTGCCAGCAGCCGCCCCTCGGACAGGGTTCACACCGGGGAGCTGTTTTTT.

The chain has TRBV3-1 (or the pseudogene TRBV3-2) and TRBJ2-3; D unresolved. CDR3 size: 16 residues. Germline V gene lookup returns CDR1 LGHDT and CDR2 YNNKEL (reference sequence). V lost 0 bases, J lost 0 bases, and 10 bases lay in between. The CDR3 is CASSQDYQLSTDTQYF. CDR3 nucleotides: TGTGCCAGCAGCCAAGATTACCAGCTTAGCACAGATACGCAGTATTTT.

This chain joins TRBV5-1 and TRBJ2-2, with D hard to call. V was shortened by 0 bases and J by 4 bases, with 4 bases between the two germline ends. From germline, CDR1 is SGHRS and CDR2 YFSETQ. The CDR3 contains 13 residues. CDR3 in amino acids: CASSLGVTGELFF. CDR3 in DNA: TGCGCCAGCAGCTTGGGCGTCACCGGGGAGCTGTTTTTT.

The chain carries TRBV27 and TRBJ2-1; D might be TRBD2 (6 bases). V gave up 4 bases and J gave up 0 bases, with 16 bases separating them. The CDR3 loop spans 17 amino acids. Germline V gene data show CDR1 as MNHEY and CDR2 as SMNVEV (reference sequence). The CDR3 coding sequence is TGTGCCAGCAGTTCCCTTCGGGGGAGAGACTCCTACAATGAGCAGTTCTTC. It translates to CASSSLRGRDSYNEQFF.

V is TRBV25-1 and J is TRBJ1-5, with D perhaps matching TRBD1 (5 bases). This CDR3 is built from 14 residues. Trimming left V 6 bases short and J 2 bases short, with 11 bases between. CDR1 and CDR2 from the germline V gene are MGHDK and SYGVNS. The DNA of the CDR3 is TGTGCCAGCAGAGGGGAGAGTCGCAATCAGCCCCAGCATTTT. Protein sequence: CASRGESRNQPQHF.

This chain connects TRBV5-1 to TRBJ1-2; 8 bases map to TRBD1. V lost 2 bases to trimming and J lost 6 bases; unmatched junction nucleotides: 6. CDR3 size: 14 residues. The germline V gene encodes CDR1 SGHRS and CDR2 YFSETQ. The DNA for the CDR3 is TGCGCCAGCAGCTTCCCAGGGGGCTGGGATGGCTACACCTTC. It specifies CASSFPGGWDGYTF.

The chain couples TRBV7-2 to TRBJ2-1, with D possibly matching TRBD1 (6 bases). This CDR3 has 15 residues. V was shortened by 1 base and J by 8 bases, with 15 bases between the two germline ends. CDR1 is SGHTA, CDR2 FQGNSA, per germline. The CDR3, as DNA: TGTGCCAGCAGCTTAGTTCAGGGGCGCAATGATGAGCAGTTCTTC. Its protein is CASSLVQGRNDEQFF.

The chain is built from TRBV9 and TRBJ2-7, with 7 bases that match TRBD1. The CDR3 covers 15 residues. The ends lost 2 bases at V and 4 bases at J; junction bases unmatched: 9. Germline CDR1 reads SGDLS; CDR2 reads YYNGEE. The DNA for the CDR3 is TGTGCCAGCAGCGTGGTTCCGGGACAGCAATACGAGCAGTACTTC. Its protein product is CASSVVPGQQYEQYF.

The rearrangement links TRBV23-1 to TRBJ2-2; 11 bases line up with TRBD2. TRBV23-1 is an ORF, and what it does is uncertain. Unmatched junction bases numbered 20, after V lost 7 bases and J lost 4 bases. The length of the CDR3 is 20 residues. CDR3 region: CASTPAYSKLAGAFTGELFF. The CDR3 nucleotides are TGCGCCAGCACCCCTGCCTATTCAAAACTAGCGGGAGCTTTCACCGGGGAGCTGTTTTTT.

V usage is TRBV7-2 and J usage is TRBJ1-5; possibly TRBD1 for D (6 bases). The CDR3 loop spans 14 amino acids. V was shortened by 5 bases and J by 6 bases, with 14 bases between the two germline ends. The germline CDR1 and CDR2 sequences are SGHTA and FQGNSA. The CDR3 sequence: CASSQGGSGQPQHF. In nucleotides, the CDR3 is TGTGCCAGCAGCCAAGGGGGTTCGGGTCAGCCCCAGCATTTT.

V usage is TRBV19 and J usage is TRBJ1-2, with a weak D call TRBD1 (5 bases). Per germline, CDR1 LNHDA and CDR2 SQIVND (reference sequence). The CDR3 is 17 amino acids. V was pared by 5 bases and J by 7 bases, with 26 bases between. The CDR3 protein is CASSAIPGRGEVIGYTF. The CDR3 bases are TGTGCCAGTAGTGCGATCCCGGGACGCGGAGAGGTCATTGGCTACACCTTC.

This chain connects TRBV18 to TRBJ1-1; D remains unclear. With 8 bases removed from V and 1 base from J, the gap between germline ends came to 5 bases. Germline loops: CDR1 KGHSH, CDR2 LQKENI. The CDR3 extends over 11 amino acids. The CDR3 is CASQGNTEAFF. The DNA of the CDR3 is TGTGCCAGCCAAGGGAACACTGAAGCTTTCTTT.

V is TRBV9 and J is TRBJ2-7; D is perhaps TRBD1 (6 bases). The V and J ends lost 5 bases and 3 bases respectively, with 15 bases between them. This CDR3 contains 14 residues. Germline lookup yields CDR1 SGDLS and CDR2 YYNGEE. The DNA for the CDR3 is TGTGCCAGCAGTCCCGGGGACATACACTACGAGCAGTACTTC. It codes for CASSPGDIHYEQYF.

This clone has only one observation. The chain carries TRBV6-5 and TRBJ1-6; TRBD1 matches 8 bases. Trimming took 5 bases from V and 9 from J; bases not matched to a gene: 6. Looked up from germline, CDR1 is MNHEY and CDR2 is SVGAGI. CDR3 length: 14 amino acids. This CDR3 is CASSMTGVFSPLHF. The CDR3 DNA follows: TGTGCCAGCAGTATGACAGGGGTTTTTTCACCCCTCCACTTT.

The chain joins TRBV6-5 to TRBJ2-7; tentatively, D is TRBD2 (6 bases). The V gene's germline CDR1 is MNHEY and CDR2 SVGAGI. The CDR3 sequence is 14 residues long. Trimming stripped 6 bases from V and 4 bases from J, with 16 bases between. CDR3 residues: CASRGGWGSYEQYF. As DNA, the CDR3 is TGTGCCAGCAGGGGGGGATGGGGCAGTTACGAGCAGTACTTC.

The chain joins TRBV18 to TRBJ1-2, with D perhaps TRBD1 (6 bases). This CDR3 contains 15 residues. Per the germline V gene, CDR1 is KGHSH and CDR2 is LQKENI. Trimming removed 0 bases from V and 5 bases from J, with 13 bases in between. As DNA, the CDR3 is TGTGCCAGCTCACCACCAGGGGGTCCGAGGTATGGCTACACCTTC. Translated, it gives CASSPPGGPRYGYTF.

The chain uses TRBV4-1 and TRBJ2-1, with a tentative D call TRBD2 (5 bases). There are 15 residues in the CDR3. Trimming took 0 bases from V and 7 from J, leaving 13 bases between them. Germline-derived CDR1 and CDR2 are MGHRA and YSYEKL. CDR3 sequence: CASSQDRSGYNEQFF. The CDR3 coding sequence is TGCGCCAGCAGCCAAGATCGGAGCGGTTATAATGAGCAGTTCTTC.

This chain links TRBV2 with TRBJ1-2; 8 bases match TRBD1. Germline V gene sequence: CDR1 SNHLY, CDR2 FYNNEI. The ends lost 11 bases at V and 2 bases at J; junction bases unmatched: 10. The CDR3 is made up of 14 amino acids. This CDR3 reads CAGVRNRGNYGYTF. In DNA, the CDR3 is TGTGCCGGCGTTCGTAACAGGGGGAACTATGGCTACACCTTC. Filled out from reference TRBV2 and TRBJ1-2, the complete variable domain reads EPEVTQTPSHQVTQMGQEVILRCVPISNHLYFYWYRQILGQKVEFLVSFYNNEISEKSEIFDDQFSVERPDGSNFTLKIRSTKLEDSAMYFCAGVRNRGNYGYTFGSGTRLTVV.

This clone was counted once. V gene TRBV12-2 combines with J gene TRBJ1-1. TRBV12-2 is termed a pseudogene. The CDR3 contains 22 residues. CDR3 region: CASRLAKSGTRQKVIPHTEAFF. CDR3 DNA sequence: TGTGCAAGTCGCTTAGCCAAGTCCGGGACCCGCCAAAAGGTGATTCCTCACACTGAAGCTTTCTTT.

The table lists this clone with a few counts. The CDR3, as DNA: TGTGCCAGCAGCTTATCACCGGGACTAGCGGTAGGTGAGCAGTTCTTC. Translated, it gives CASSLSPGLAVGEQFF. This sequence joins TRBV7-3 and TRBJ2-1, with TRBD2 matching 11 bases. CDR1 and CDR2 from the germline V gene are SGHTA and FQGTGA. V was clipped by 2 bases and J by 9 bases; unmatched bases: 9. This CDR3 spans 16 amino acids.

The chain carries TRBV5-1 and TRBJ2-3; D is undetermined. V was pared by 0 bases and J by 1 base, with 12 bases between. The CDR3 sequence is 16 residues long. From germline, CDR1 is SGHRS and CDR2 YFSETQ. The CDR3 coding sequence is TGCGCCAGCAGCTTGGGGGCAGCCCCCGGCACAGATACGCAGTATTTT. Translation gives CASSLGAAPGTDTQYF.